This TCR beta chain came from a study of CD4 and CD8 cells across lung adenocarcinoma regions. Each CDR3 protein is one row after TCRdb ran MiXCR on the PCR reads. The table records several thousand distinct CDR3 sequences, around half of them present only once. The CDR3 sequence is 17 residues long. V dropped 0 bases and J dropped 2; count of bases not matched to a gene: 9. Germline V lookup: CDR1 SGHRS, CDR2 YFSETQ. The patients had localized lung adenocarcinoma, a non-small cell subtype. This TCR was sampled from a male donor with lung adenocarcinoma. The CD4 and CD8 labels of this study may be unreliable. The J gene is TRBJ2-5, the V gene TRBV5-1; 8 bases align to TRBD2. The sequencing sample was made of CD8+ T cells from the center of a lung tumor. The CDR3 loop reads CASSLGPGGAQQETQYF. CDR3 DNA sequence: TGCGCCAGCAGCTTGGGCCCCGGGGGGGCCCAACAAGAGACCCAGTACTTC.